A selection of T cell receptor beta chains follows, all from one sample in a study of long-term antiretroviral therapy in people with HIV. Assay used: immunoSEQ multiplex PCR; TCRdb lists only in-frame clones, some missing. The repertoire holds 25,000 to 35,000 clones, with around 92% as singletons. This sample comprised unsorted PBMCs, obtained roughly 7.1 years after starting antiretroviral therapy. Receptor source: a man in his fifties or sixties with HIV. CDR3s include the opening cysteine and the closing phenylalanine or tryptophan. A D gene is named only where the DNA matches it firmly. A clone size is listed for some rows: how often the clone was seen (once, few, many), or a class if it is expanded.

clone_size j_call v_call d_call cdr3_aa cdr3_nt
- TRBJ1-6 TRBV15 TRBD1 CATSRTGENSPLHF TGTGCCACCAGCAGGACAGGGGAGAATTCACCCCTCCACTTT
- TRBJ2-3 TRBV30 - CAWGRSTDTQYF TGTGCCTGGGGGCGTTCGACAGATACGCAGTATTTT
- TRBJ1-5 TRBV7-3 - CASSSGPGGNQPQHF TGTGCCAGCAGCTCTGGACCGGGGGGCAATCAGCCCCAGCATTTT
- TRBJ1-2 TRBV25-1 TRBD1 CASSEWGDRPSYTF TGTGCCAGCAGTGAATGGGGGGACAGGCCAAGTTACACCTTC
few TRBJ2-3 TRBV6-4 - CASSDGSVGTDTQYF TGTGCCAGCAGTGACGGTAGCGTTGGAACAGATACGCAGTATTTT
- TRBJ1-6 TRBV11-2 - CASSVGGERYSPLHF TGTGCCAGCAGCGTAGGGGGTGAGAGATATTCACCCCTCCACTTT
- TRBJ1-1 TRBV30 TRBD1 CAWGQGRNTEAFF TGTGCCTGGGGACAGGGGAGGAACACTGAAGCTTTCTTT
- TRBJ1-2 TRBV5-1 - CASSPDNTGFGYTF TGCGCCAGCAGCCCAGACAATACAGGGTTTGGCTACACCTTC
- TRBJ2-5 TRBV2 - CASNPRGVQETQYF TGTGCCAGCAACCCCAGGGGTGTACAAGAGACCCAGTACTTC
- TRBJ2-7 TRBV10-2 - CASWGSYEQYF TGCGCCTCATGGGGCTCCTACGAGCAGTACTTC
once TRBJ2-2 TRBV5-1 - CASSLKRGSISGELFF TGCGCCAGCAGCTTGAAGAGGGGGTCTATTAGCGGGGAGCTGTTTTTT
- TRBJ1-3 TRBV5-1 - CASSSMSSGNTIYF TGCGCCAGCAGTTCCATGAGCTCTGGAAACACCATATATTTT
- TRBJ2-3 TRBV7-2 TRBD2 CASSLRFPRGGITDTQYF TGTGCCAGCAGCTTACGTTTTCCTCGCGGGGGGATCACAGATACGCAGTATTTT
once TRBJ1-2 TRBV6-5 - CASRRDGTNYGYTF TGTGCCAGCCGTAGGGACGGAACTAACTATGGCTACACCTTC
- TRBJ2-1 TRBV2 - CASSDGQRDYNEQFF TGTGCCAGCAGTGACGGACAGCGGGATTACAATGAGCAGTTCTTC
- TRBJ1-1 TRBV5-1 TRBD1 CASSLRGQMNTEAFF TGCGCCAGCAGCTTGAGGGGGCAGATGAACACTGAAGCTTTCTTT
medium-sized TRBJ1-2 TRBV2 - CASSEQGSHYGYTF TGTGCCAGCAGTGAACAGGGATCCCACTATGGCTACACCTTC
- TRBJ2-1 TRBV6-6 TRBD2 CASDRLAGGGSEQFF TGTGCCAGCGACCGACTAGCGGGGGGTGGTAGTGAGCAGTTCTTC
- TRBJ1-2 TRBV28 - CASSSPRGGYTF TGTGCCAGCAGTTCCCCCCGGGGTGGCTACACCTTC
- TRBJ1-4 TRBV6-1 - CASSFGGGSSEKLFF TGTGCCAGCAGTTTCGGGGGGGGCTCGTCTGAAAAACTGTTTTTT
- TRBJ1-5 TRBV11-2 - CASSLRRDQPQHF TGTGCCAGCAGCTTAAGAAGGGACCAGCCCCAGCATTTT
- TRBJ2-1 TRBV7-7 - CASSLGGGNNEQFF TGTGCCAGCAGCTTAGGTGGGGGCAACAATGAGCAGTTCTTC